This section outlines one T cell receptor beta chain sequence together with its context. The target of this receptor is not known. Base qualities were left out, and no much larger clone turns up one base away. The method was PCR. Sequencing relied on an Illumina HiSeq 2500. To normalize quantification of the TCRbeta repertoire, the TCR libraries were built with molecular barcoding that relied on unique molecular identifiers. Clones were called with MiXCR by TCRdb after fastp trimmed the public reads at Q25, and only in-frame beta chains were retained. Merged by CDR3 protein, the rows form single entries marked with the most common genes and DNA. Across this sample there are around 480,000 distinct CDR3 sequences, with about 31% seen only once. Under 3% of the sample belongs to the ten largest clones. The data were obtained in a study of T-cell reconstitution after alpha-beta-depleted transplantation in children (dated by TCRdb to 2016 to 2018). General notes on the study: Using TCR repertoire profiling, the study followed T-cell immune reconstitution in a quantitative way in children after TCRalphabeta/CD19-depleted allogeneic hematopoietic cell transplantation.

This receptor was obtained from a human donor who donated a stem cell graft to a child with aplastic anemia. The sample here was PBMCs from the stem cell graft donor, taken from the stem cell graft.

The CDR3 here reads CSVRQGATNTEAFF. DNA sequence: TGCAGCGTGAGGCAGGGGGCAACGAACACTGAAGCTTTCTTT. The rearrangement combines TRBV29-1 with TRBJ1-1, with 8 bases aligning to TRBD1. Trimmed from V: 6 bases; trimmed from J: 1 base; junction bases lacking a gene match: 7. The CDR3 contains 14 residues, cysteine and phenylalanine counted. The entry retains the CDR3 DNA only, 42 bases that are in frame from base 1. The CDR1 and CDR2 encoded by the germline V gene are SQVTM and ANQGSEA.